This entry lists 9 T cell receptor beta chains sequenced from one sample in a study of shared clonotypes between healthy human individuals. The table came from immunoSEQ multiplex PCR; TCRdb's copy has only in-frame clones and leaves some out. The sample carries millions of clones, about 95% recorded once. Selected positively for CCR7 and CD45RO-negative, naive CD8 cells excluded terminally differentiated effector memory CD45RA+ cells. The sample was naive CD8+ T cells sorted from blood. The receptor source for this set is a man aged 18 to 35 in good health.

The CDR3 is CASSLNTEAFF. The CDR3 DNA is TGTGCCAGCTCATTGAACACTGAAGCTTTCTTT. The chain has TRBV18 and TRBJ1-1; D not resolved. Germline V CDR1 and CDR2: KGHSH, LQKENI. Trimming pared 5 bases from V and 0 bases from J, leaving 1 base between. The CDR3 totals 11 residues.

This clone is a singleton in its sample. V is TRBV7-9 and J is TRBJ2-7, with D possibly being TRBD1 or TRBD2 (5 bases each). Trimming removed 3 bases from V and 7 bases from J, with 13 bases in between. This CDR3 comprises 13 residues. Germline CDR1 SEHNR, CDR2 FQNEAQ (reference sequence). The CDR3 region has the DNA TGTGCCAGCAGCTTCCCGGGGCTTGGTGAGCAGTACTTC. Residues: CASSFPGLGEQYF.

The CDR3 coding sequence is TGTGCCAGCAGCCCTGGACTAGCGGGGTACGTGGGAGAGCAGTACTTC. It is translated as CASSPGLAGYVGEQYF. This chain connects TRBV9 to TRBJ2-7; 12 bases line up with TRBD2. This CDR3 region has 16 residues. With 4 bases clipped from V and 7 bases from J, the junction kept 12 bases outside the gene matches. The germline gives CDR1 SGDLS, CDR2 YYNGEE.

The gene calls are TRBV2 and TRBJ2-7, with D possibly called TRBD1 or TRBD2 (5 bases each). The CDR3 runs 14 residues. Trimming left V 6 bases short and J 4 bases short, with 16 bases between. Per germline, CDR1 SNHLY and CDR2 FYNNEI. The CDR3: CASRGDPGGYEQYF. In DNA, the CDR3 is TGTGCCAGCAGAGGGGACCCGGGCGGGTACGAGCAGTACTTC.

This chain uses TRBV6-6 with TRBJ2-7, with a possible D match to TRBD2 (6 bases). Germline loops: CDR1 MNHNY, CDR2 SVGAGI (reference sequence). CDR3 length equals 15 residues. Trimming cost V 6 bases and J 4 bases, with 19 bases left between them. The CDR3 region is CASSPGEASAYEQYF. CDR3 in DNA: TGTGCCAGCAGCCCCGGGGAGGCCAGCGCATACGAGCAGTACTTC.

This chain joins TRBV4-1 and TRBJ2-7; D is undetermined. CDR3 length: 13 amino acids. Trimming cost V 4 bases and J 2 bases, with 9 bases left between them. The germline V gene encodes CDR1 MGHRA and CDR2 YSYEKL. The CDR3 DNA sequence: TGCGCCAGCAGCCCTGATCGCACCTACGAGCAGTACTTC. It codes for CASSPDRTYEQYF.

CDR3 sequence: CASSVDWGRTAFNTGELFF. CDR3 DNA sequence: TGTGCCAGCAGCGTAGACTGGGGCAGGACCGCCTTTAACACCGGGGAGCTGTTTTTT. This chain connects TRBV9 to TRBJ2-2, with TRBD1 as a possible D gene (5 bases). This CDR3 is 19 amino acids long. Per germline, CDR1 SGDLS and CDR2 YYNGEE. With 0 bases removed from V and 2 bases from J, the gap between germline ends came to 20 bases.

V usage is TRBV11-2 and J usage is TRBJ2-7; a possible D gene is TRBD2 (5 bases). From germline, CDR1 is SGHAT and CDR2 FQNNGV. Deletions cut 6 bases from V and 5 bases from J, with 17 bases between. This CDR3 is 14 amino acids long. The DNA for the CDR3 is TGTGCCAGCAGTAGGTCCCCGACTATTGACGAGCAGTACTTC. Amino acid sequence: CASSRSPTIDEQYF.

Of note for this clone: The identical CDR3 is also encoded by other nucleotide sequences in the sample. The V gene is TRBV6-1, the J gene TRBJ1-2; no firm D call. CDR1 is MNHNS and CDR2 is SASEGT in the germline V gene. Between the trimmed V and J ends, which lost 0 bases and 5 bases, there was a span of 7 bases. The CDR3 loop spans 13 amino acids. In DNA, the CDR3 is TGTGCCAGCAGTGAAGCTGCGGGGTATGGCTACACCTTC. This translates into CASSEAAGYGYTF.